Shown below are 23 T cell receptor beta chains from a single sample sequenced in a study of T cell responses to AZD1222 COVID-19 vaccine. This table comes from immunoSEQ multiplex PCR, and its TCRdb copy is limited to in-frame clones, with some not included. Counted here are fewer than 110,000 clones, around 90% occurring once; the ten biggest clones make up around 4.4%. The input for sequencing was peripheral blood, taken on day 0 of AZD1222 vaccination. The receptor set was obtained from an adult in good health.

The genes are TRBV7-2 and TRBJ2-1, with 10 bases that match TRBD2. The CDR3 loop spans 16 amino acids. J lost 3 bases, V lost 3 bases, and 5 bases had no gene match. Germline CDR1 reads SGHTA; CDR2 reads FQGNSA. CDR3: CASSLDPSGSYNEQFF. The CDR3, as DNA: TGTGCCAGCAGCTTGGACCCTAGCGGGAGCTACAATGAGCAGTTCTTC.

As DNA, the CDR3 is TGTGCCAGCAGCTTGGTTGGAGGGACAGTCTATGGCTACACCTTC. It specifies CASSLVGGTVYGYTF. The genes are TRBV5-8 and TRBJ1-2, with 7 bases matching TRBD1. The germline V gene has CDR1 SGHTS and CDR2 YDEGEE. The CDR3 length is 15 residues. Trimming at V came to 0 bases and at J to 4 bases, leaving 6 bases not matched to a gene.

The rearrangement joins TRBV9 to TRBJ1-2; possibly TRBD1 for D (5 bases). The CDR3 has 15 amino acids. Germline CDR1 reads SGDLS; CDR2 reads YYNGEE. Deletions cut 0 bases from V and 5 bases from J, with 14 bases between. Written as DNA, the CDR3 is TGTGCCAGCAGCGTAGCAGGGCAGATCAAATATGGCTACACCTTC. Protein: CASSVAGQIKYGYTF.

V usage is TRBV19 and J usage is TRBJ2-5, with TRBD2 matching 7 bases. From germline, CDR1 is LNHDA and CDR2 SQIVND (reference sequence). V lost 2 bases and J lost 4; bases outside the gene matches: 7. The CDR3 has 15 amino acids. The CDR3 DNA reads TGTGCCAGTAGTATAATTTCGACTAGCCCAGAGACCCAGTACTTC. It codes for CASSIISTSPETQYF.

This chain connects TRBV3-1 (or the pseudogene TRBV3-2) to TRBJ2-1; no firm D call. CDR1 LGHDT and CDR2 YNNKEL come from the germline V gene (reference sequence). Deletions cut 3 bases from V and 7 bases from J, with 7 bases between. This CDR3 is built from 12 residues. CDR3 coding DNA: TGTGCCAGCAGCCAGGGTTGGAATGAGCAGTTCTTC. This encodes CASSQGWNEQFF.

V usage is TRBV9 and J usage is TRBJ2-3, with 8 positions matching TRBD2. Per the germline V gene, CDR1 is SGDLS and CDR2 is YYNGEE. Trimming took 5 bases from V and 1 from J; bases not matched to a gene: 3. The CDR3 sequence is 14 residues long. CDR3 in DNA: TGTGCCAGCAGAGCGGGGGAGCGCACAGATACGCAGTATTTT. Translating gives CASRAGERTDTQYF.

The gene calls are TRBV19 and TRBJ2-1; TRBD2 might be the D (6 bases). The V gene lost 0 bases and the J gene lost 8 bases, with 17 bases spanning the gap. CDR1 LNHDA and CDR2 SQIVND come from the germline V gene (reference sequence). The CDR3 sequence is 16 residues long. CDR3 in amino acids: CASSIDHQDGSYEQFF. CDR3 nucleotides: TGTGCCAGTAGTATAGATCACCAGGACGGGAGCTATGAGCAGTTCTTC.

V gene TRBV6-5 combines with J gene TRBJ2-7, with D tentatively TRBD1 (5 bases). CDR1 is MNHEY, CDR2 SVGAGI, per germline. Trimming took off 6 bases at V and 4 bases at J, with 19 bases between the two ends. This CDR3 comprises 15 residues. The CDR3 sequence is CASRRLPRQPYEQYF. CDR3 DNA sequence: TGTGCCAGCAGGCGCCTACCCCGACAGCCTTACGAGCAGTACTTC.

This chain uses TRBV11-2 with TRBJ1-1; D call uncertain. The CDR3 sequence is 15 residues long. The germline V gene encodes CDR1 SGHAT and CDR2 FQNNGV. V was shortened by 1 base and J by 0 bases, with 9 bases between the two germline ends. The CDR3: CASSLGRTLNTEAFF. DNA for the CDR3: TGTGCCAGCAGCTTAGGACGGACCTTGAACACTGAAGCTTTCTTT.

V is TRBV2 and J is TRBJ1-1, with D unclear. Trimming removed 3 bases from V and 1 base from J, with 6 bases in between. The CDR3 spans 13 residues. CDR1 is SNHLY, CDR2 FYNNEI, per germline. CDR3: CASSELPNTEAFF. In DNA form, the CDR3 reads TGTGCCAGCAGTGAGTTACCGAACACTGAAGCTTTCTTT. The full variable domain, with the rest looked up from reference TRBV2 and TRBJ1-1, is EPEVTQTPSHQVTQMGQEVILRCVPISNHLYFYWYRQILGQKVEFLVSFYNNEISEKSEIFDDQFSVERPDGSNFTLKIRSTKLEDSAMYFCASSELPNTEAFFGQGTRLTVV.

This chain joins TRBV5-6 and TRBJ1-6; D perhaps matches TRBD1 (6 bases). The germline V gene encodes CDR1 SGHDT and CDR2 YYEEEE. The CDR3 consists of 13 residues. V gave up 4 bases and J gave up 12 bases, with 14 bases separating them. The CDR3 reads CASSRQGLQPLHF. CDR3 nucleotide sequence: TGTGCCAGCAGCCGGCAGGGGCTTCAACCCCTCCACTTT. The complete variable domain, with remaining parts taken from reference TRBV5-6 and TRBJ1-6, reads DAGVTQSPTHLIKTRGQQVTLRCSPKSGHDTVSWYQQALGQGPQFIFQYYEEEERQRGNFPDRFSGHQFPNYSSELNVNALLLGDSALYLCASSRQGLQPLHFGNGTRLTVT.

In nucleotides, the CDR3 is TGTGCCAGCAGCCCTGCTCGGACAGCTAGGAGTGAGCAGTTCTTC. Translating it yields CASSPARTARSEQFF. V gene TRBV3-1 (or the pseudogene TRBV3-2) combines with J gene TRBJ2-1; a weak D match, TRBD1 (6 bases). This CDR3 comprises 15 residues. V dropped 4 bases and J dropped 9 bases, with 19 bases sitting between them. CDR1 is LGHDT, CDR2 YNNKEL, per germline (reference sequence).

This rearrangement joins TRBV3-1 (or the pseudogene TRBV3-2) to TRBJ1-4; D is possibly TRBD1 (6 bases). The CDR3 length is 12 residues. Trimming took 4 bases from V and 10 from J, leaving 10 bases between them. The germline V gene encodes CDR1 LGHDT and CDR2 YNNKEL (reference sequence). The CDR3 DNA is TGTGCCAGCAGCCCGGGACAACCAAAACTGTTTTTT. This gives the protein CASSPGQPKLFF.

The CDR3 bases are TGTGCCAGCAGCCTGAATCGGAAAATGACTGAGAACACCGGGGAGCTGTTTTTT. The encoded protein is CASSLNRKMTENTGELFF. This rearrangement joins TRBV7-6 to TRBJ2-2; D is uncertain. Germline V lookup: CDR1 SGHVS, CDR2 FNYEAQ. V was trimmed by 5 bases and J by 1 base, leaving 20 bases between them. This CDR3 has 18 amino acids.

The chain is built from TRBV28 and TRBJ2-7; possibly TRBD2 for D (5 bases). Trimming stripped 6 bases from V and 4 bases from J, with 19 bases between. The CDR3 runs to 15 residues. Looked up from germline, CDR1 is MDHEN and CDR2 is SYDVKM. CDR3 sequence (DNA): TGTGCCAGCAGGCTGGGTATGAGGGCCTCTTACGAGCAGTACTTC. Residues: CASRLGMRASYEQYF.

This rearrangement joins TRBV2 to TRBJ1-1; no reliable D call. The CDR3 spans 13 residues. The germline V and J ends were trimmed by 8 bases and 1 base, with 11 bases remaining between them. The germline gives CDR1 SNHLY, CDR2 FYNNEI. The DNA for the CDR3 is TGTGCCAGCTCCACACACGAGAACACTGAAGCTTTCTTT. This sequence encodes CASSTHENTEAFF.

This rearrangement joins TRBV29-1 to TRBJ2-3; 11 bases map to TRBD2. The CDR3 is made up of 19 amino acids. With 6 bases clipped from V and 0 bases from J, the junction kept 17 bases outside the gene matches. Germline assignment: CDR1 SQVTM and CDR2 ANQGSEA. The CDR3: CSVEPWDGLAGSSTDTQYF. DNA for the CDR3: TGCAGCGTCGAGCCATGGGATGGACTAGCGGGTTCTAGCACAGATACGCAGTATTTT.

CDR3 sequence: CASSQEGLHTDTQYF. CDR3 nucleotides: TGCGCCAGCAGCCAAGAAGGACTACACACAGATACGCAGTATTTT. The V call is TRBV4-1, the J call TRBJ2-3; TRBD2 might be the D (6 bases). The CDR3 runs 15 residues. Germline CDR1 MGHRA, CDR2 YSYEKL. Trimming left V 0 bases short and J 2 bases short, with 9 bases between.

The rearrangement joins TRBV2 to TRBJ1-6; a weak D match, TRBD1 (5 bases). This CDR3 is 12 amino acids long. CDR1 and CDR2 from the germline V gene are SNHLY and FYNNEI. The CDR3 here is CGSKGSNSPLHF. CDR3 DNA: TGTGGATCGAAGGGGAGTAATTCACCCCTCCACTTT.

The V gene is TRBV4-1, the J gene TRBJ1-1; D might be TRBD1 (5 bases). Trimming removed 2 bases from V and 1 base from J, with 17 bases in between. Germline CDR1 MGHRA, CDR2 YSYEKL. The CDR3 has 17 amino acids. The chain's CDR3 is CASSQSRQGPSNTEAFF. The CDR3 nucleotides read TGCGCCAGCAGCCAAAGTAGGCAGGGACCATCGAACACTGAAGCTTTCTTT.

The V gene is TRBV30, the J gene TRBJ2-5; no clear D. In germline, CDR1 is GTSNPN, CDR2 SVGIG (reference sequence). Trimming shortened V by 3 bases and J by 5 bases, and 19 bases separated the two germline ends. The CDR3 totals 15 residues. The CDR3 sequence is CAWRPTTGSWETQYF. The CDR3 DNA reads TGTGCCTGGAGACCAACCACTGGATCCTGGGAGACCCAGTACTTC.

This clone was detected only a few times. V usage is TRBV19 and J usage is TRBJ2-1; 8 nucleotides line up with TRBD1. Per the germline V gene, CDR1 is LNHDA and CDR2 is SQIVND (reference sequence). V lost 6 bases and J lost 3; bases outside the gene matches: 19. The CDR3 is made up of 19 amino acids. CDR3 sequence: CASRPRPQGVSPGYNEQFF. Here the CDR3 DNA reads TGTGCCAGTAGACCAAGGCCACAGGGGGTTAGCCCAGGCTACAATGAGCAGTTCTTC.

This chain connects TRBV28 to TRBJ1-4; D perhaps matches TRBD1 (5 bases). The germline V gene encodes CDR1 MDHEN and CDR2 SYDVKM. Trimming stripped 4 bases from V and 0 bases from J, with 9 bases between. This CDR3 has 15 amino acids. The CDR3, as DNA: TGTGCCAGCAGTTCATCGACAGCAACTAATGAAAAACTGTTTTTT. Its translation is CASSSSTATNEKLFF.